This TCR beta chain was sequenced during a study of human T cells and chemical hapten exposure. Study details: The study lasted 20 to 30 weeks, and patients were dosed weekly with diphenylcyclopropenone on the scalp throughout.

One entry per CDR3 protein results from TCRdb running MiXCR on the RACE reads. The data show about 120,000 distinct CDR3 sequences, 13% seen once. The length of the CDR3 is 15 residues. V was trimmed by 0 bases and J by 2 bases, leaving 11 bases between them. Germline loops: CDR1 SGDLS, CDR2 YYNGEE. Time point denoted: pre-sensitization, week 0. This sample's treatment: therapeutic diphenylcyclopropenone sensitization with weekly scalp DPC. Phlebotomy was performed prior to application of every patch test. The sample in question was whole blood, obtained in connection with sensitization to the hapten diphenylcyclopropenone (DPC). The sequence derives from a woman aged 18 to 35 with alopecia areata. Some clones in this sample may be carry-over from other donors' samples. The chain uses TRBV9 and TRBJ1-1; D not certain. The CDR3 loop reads CASSVGETVNTEAFF. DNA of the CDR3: TGTGCCAGCAGCGTAGGGGAGACGGTAAACACTGAAGCTTTCTTT.